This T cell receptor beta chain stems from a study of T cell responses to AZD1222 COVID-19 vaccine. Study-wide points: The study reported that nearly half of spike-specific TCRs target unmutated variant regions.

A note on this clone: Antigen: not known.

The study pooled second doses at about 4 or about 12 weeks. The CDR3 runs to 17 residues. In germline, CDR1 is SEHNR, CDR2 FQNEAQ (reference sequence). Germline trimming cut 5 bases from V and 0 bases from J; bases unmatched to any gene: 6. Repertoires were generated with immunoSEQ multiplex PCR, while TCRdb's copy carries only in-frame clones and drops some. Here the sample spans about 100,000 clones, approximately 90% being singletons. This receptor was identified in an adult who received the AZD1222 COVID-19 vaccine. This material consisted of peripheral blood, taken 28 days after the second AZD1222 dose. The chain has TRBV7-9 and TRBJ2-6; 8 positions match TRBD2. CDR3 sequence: CASSPWTSYSGANVLTF. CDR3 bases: TGTGCCAGCAGCCCGTGGACTAGCTACTCTGGGGCCAACGTCCTGACTTTC.